This TCR beta chain stems from a study of T-cell memory formation after mild COVID-19. V was clipped by 4 bases and J by 8 bases, with 11 bases between them. This CDR3 is 12 amino acids long. Per the germline V gene, CDR1 is SNHLY and CDR2 is FYNNEI. General study points: Researchers could not confirm that second-wave clones peaking on day 37 targeted SARS-CoV-2. Some SARS-CoV-2-responding clones were already detected in memory before infection.

This clonotype was seen only a few times. Its antigen is not identified. Constant-segment primers were used for 5'RACE, and the resulting TCR alpha and TCR beta cDNA libraries carried sample barcodes and UMIs. Each CDR3 protein gets one entry after TCRdb re-called the 5' RACE reads with MiXCR. The table records a few hundred thousand distinct CDR3 sequences, roughly 24% of them present only once. The specimen sequenced was PBMCs or a T cell subset sorted from them (not recorded which). The J gene is TRBJ1-2, the V gene TRBV2; tentatively, D is TRBD1 (6 bases). This clonotype originated in an adult woman who had mild COVID-19 (a few samples of this study predate the infection). Cell type and time point are not known. CDR3 in amino acids: CASSGGGAGYTF. Here the CDR3 DNA reads TGTGCCAGCAGTGGGGGGGGCGCAGGCTACACCTTC.